Listed below are T cell receptor beta chains from one sample, sequenced in a study of cytomegalovirus exposure and HLA in healthy donors. Libraries were prepared by immunoSEQ multiplex PCR; TCRdb keeps only in-frame clonotypes and omits some of them. In the table there are 200,000 to 250,000 clones, under 80% of which are singletons. Sequences were obtained from PBMCs. These receptors came from a girl aged 2 to 10 in good health and CMV-seronegative. CDR3s include the opening cysteine and the closing phenylalanine or tryptophan. The order of the fields is D gene, CDR3 length, J gene, clone size, V gene, CDR3 protein, CDR3 DNA. The D gene is left open where the match is weak. The size of a clone is reported for some rows only, either as once, few or many, or as a class for expanded clones.

d_gene: -; len: 16; j_gene: TRBJ1-1; abundance: -; v_gene: TRBV27; CDR3aa: CASSLSYTGLHPGELF; CDR3nt: TGTGCCAGCAGTTTATCGTATACGGGTTTACACCCGGGAGAACTCTTT
d_gene: TRBD1; len: 16; j_gene: TRBJ2-1; abundance: -; v_gene: TRBV6-1; CDR3aa: CASSEIGGTGSPEQFF; CDR3nt: TGTGCCAGCAGTGAAATTGGTGGGACAGGGAGTCCTGAGCAGTTCTTC
d_gene: TRBD1; len: 14; j_gene: TRBJ1-6; abundance: -; v_gene: TRBV23-1; CDR3aa: CARTGVPINSPLHF; CDR3nt: TGCGCCCGAACAGGGGTGCCCATTAATTCACCCCTCCACTTT
d_gene: TRBD2; len: 16; j_gene: TRBJ2-5; abundance: -; v_gene: TRBV4-1; CDR3aa: CASSQVIAGGQETQYF; CDR3nt: TGCGCCAGCAGCCAGGTTATAGCGGGCGGGCAAGAGACCCAGTACTTC
d_gene: -; len: 10; j_gene: TRBJ2-3; abundance: -; v_gene: TRBV20-1; CDR3aa: CSAVAGAQYF; CDR3nt: TGCAGTGCTGTCGCGGGTGCGCAGTATTTT
d_gene: TRBD1; len: 13; j_gene: TRBJ1-2; abundance: -; v_gene: TRBV5-6; CDR3aa: CASTMDRGHGYTF; CDR3nt: TGTGCCAGCACCATGGACAGGGGCCATGGCTACACCTTC
d_gene: -; len: 16; j_gene: TRBJ2-1; abundance: few; v_gene: TRBV5-1; CDR3aa: CASSLAGGSSYNEQFF; CDR3nt: TGCGCCAGCAGCTTGGCTGGGGGGAGCTCCTACAATGAGCAGTTCTTC
d_gene: TRBD2; len: 16; j_gene: TRBJ2-7; abundance: -; v_gene: TRBV4-1; CDR3aa: CASSRTPGLGSYEQYF; CDR3nt: TGCGCCAGCAGCCGCACTCCGGGACTAGGATCCTACGAGCAGTACTTC
d_gene: TRBD2; len: 13; j_gene: TRBJ2-7; abundance: -; v_gene: TRBV10-2; CDR3aa: CASEPSGNDEQYF; CDR3nt: TGCGCCAGCGAGCCTAGCGGGAACGACGAGCAGTACTTC
d_gene: TRBD1; len: 15; j_gene: TRBJ2-1; abundance: -; v_gene: TRBV6-1; CDR3aa: CASRPGTGGYNEQFF; CDR3nt: TGTGCCAGCAGACCCGGGACAGGGGGATACAATGAGCAGTTCTTC
d_gene: TRBD1; len: 15; j_gene: TRBJ2-2; abundance: -; v_gene: TRBV11-2; CDR3aa: CASSLGQGNTGELFF; CDR3nt: TGTGCCAGCAGCTTAGGACAGGGGAACACCGGGGAGCTGTTTTTT
d_gene: -; len: 15; j_gene: TRBJ2-1; abundance: few; v_gene: TRBV6-5; CDR3aa: CASSYPAGTNNEQFF; CDR3nt: TGTGCCAGCAGTTACCCAGCGGGGACAAACAATGAGCAGTTCTTC
d_gene: -; len: 13; j_gene: TRBJ2-1; abundance: once; v_gene: TRBV27; CDR3aa: CASTIRAGNEQFF; CDR3nt: TGTGCCAGCACCATTAGAGCCGGCAATGAGCAGTTCTTC
d_gene: -; len: 14; j_gene: TRBJ1-2; abundance: -; v_gene: TRBV19; CDR3aa: CASMRGGEVYGYTF; CDR3nt: TGTGCCAGTATGCGGGGGGGCGAAGTCTATGGCTACACCTTC
d_gene: TRBD1; len: 14; j_gene: TRBJ1-2; abundance: -; v_gene: TRBV29-1; CDR3aa: CSVGQGASDYGYTF; CDR3nt: TGCAGCGTTGGACAGGGGGCCAGTGACTATGGCTACACCTTC
d_gene: TRBD1; len: 15; j_gene: TRBJ2-7; abundance: -; v_gene: TRBV28; CDR3aa: CASKPYGDSSNEQYF; CDR3nt: TGTGCCAGCAAGCCGTACGGGGACAGTTCGAACGAGCAGTACTTC
d_gene: TRBD1; len: 15; j_gene: TRBJ2-1; abundance: -; v_gene: TRBV5-4; CDR3aa: CASSPGTGHYNEQFF; CDR3nt: TGTGCCAGCAGCCCCGGGACAGGGCACTACAATGAGCAGTTCTTC
d_gene: TRBD2; len: 15; j_gene: TRBJ2-7; abundance: few; v_gene: TRBV5-1; CDR3aa: CASSLNSGNSYEQYF; CDR3nt: TGCGCCAGCAGCTTAAACAGCGGGAACTCCTACGAGCAGTACTTC
d_gene: TRBD2; len: 15; j_gene: TRBJ2-7; abundance: -; v_gene: TRBV13; CDR3aa: CASSSGTSGSREQYF; CDR3nt: TGTGCCAGCAGCAGTGGGACTAGCGGGAGTCGAGAGCAGTACTTC
d_gene: TRBD2; len: 14; j_gene: TRBJ2-5; abundance: -; v_gene: TRBV29-1; CDR3aa: CSVGAGGSLQTQYF; CDR3nt: TGCAGCGTCGGGGCGGGGGGCTCGCTTCAGACCCAGTACTTC
d_gene: -; len: 16; j_gene: TRBJ1-1; abundance: few; v_gene: TRBV7-2; CDR3aa: CASSFYQGTRGTEAFF; CDR3nt: TGTGCCAGCAGCTTTTATCAGGGGACGAGGGGGACTGAAGCTTTCTTT
d_gene: TRBD2; len: 15; j_gene: TRBJ2-7; abundance: few; v_gene: TRBV5-1; CDR3aa: CASTLGTSGPYEQYF; CDR3nt: TGCGCCAGCACCCTAGGGACTAGCGGCCCCTACGAGCAGTACTTC
d_gene: -; len: 14; j_gene: TRBJ2-1; abundance: -; v_gene: TRBV5-6; CDR3aa: CASSRGIPGNEQFF; CDR3nt: TGTGCCAGCAGCCGGGGGATTCCGGGCAATGAGCAGTTCTTC
d_gene: -; len: 9; j_gene: TRBJ2-5; abundance: -; v_gene: TRBV5-6; CDR3aa: CAIHQTQYF; CDR3nt: TGTGCCATCCATCAGACCCAGTACTTC
d_gene: TRBD1; len: 14; j_gene: TRBJ1-5; abundance: -; v_gene: TRBV27; CDR3aa: CASSFGQGNQPQHF; CDR3nt: TGTGCCAGCAGTTTTGGACAGGGAAATCAGCCCCAGCATTTT
d_gene: TRBD2; len: 14; j_gene: TRBJ2-1; abundance: -; v_gene: TRBV27; CDR3aa: CASSPGLAINEQFF; CDR3nt: TGTGCCAGCAGCCCTGGACTAGCGATAAACGAGCAGTTCTTC
d_gene: TRBD2; len: 17; j_gene: TRBJ2-1; abundance: few; v_gene: TRBV6-4; CDR3aa: CASSEGLPGGPNNEQFF; CDR3nt: TGTGCCAGCAGTGAAGGCCTTCCGGGAGGGCCAAACAATGAGCAGTTCTTC
d_gene: -; len: 12; j_gene: TRBJ2-7; abundance: once; v_gene: TRBV13; CDR3aa: CASSGHGDEQYF; CDR3nt: TGTGCCAGCAGCGGCCACGGGGACGAGCAGTACTTC
d_gene: -; len: 18; j_gene: TRBJ1-5; abundance: -; v_gene: TRBV30; CDR3aa: CAWSPSTGLGASNQPQHF; CDR3nt: TGTGCCTGGAGTCCCTCCACAGGTCTAGGGGCTAGCAATCAGCCCCAGCATTTT